The clone carrying this TCR beta chain appeared once. The sample comes from a study of blood T cell repertoires in COVID-19. Across the study: Italy, Spain and the United States were the sources of the convalescent and acute COVID-19 samples. The analysed material was cDNA or gDNA that came from T cells, B-cell-depleted T cells, or PBMCs.

In the authors' workflow: Estimates of nucleated cell counts were drawn from the amplification of reference gene primers. Measured with immunoSEQ multiplex PCR; TCRdb has only the in-frame clones, and not every one. That table furnishes V, J and clone size, whereas the DNA furnished D and trimming. Here the sample spans about 100,000 clones, over 75% being singletons. This CDR3 is built from 17 residues. The germline V gene encodes CDR1 SGHRS and CDR2 YFSETQ. The ends lost 4 bases at V and 3 bases at J; junction bases unmatched: 11. Sequences were obtained from peripheral blood. The receptor was isolated from a man between 65 and 85 years old with active or convalescent COVID-19. The V call is TRBV5-1, the J call TRBJ2-4; the match to TRBD1 covers 9 bases. The DNA of the CDR3 is TGCGCCAGCAGCCCCGGGACAGGGATTTTAGACAAAAACATTCAGTACTTC. Its protein is CASSPGTGILDKNIQYF.